Listed below are T cell receptor beta chains from one sample, sequenced in a study of blood T cell repertoires in COVID-19. The data were produced by immunoSEQ multiplex PCR, yet TCRdb's version contains in-frame clones alone and is incomplete. Among around 99,000 clones listed, over 60% were seen once. The source material was peripheral blood. These receptors were taken from a man in his 70s with acute or convalescent COVID-19. Both conserved end residues are part of each CDR3. A D gene is named only where the DNA matches it firmly. Some rows mark clone size as missing; the rest say once, few, many or name a class of expanded clone.

clone_size	d_call	v_call	j_call	cdr3_nt	cdr3_aa
.	TRBD1	TRBV15	TRBJ2-2	TGTGCCACCAGCTCAGGGACAGGGTCCACCGGGGAGCTGTTTTTT	CATSSGTGSTGELFF
.	.	TRBV6-5	TRBJ1-5	TGTGCCACCTCCTGGACTTATCAGCCCCAGCATTTT	CATSWTYQPQHF
.	.	TRBV3-1/TRBV3-2	TRBJ1-1	TGTGCCAGCAGCCAAGGTAGCAGTGAAGCTTTCTTT	CASSQGSSEAFF
few	.	TRBV13	TRBJ2-7	TGTGCCAGCAGCTTAGGGACTATAACCTACGAGCAGTACTTC	CASSLGTITYEQYF
.	.	TRBV11-3	TRBJ1-3	TGTGCCAGCAGCTCAGACGGGTTCGAAAACACCATATATTTT	CASSSDGFENTIYF
.	.	TRBV3-1/TRBV3-2	TRBJ2-1	TGTGCCAGCAGCCAAGGGAGGGTTTCCAATGAGCAGTTCTTC	CASSQGRVSNEQFF
.	.	TRBV12-3/TRBV12-4	TRBJ1-6	TGTGCCAGTCGCCGGTCCTATAATTCACCCCTCCACTTT	CASRRSYNSPLHF
.	TRBD1	TRBV5-1	TRBJ2-1	TGCGCCAGCAGCTTGGGCGGGACAGGGGTCTTGGGTGAGCAGTTCTTC	CASSLGGTGVLGEQFF
.	.	TRBV29-1	TRBJ1-3	TGCAGCGTTGAGGGGGAGGGGGACACCATATATTTT	CSVEGEGDTIYF
.	.	TRBV11-3	TRBJ2-1	TGTGCCAGCAGCTTAGATCTCGGGTTTGAGACTGAGCAGTTCTTC	CASSLDLGFETEQFF
.	.	TRBV28	TRBJ2-2	TGTGCCGCCCGCGACACCCACAGGTCCGGGGAGCTGTTTTTT	CAARDTHRSGELFF
.	TRBD1	TRBV7-8	TRBJ1-5	TGTGCCAGCAGCTTAGGCCAGGGGGCCTGGAGTAATCAGCCCCAGCATTTT	CASSLGQGAWSNQPQHF
.	TRBD1	TRBV6-2/TRBV6-3	TRBJ1-2	TGTGCCAGCAGTTGGGGACAGACTGGCTACACCTTC	CASSWGQTGYTF
.	TRBD1	TRBV19	TRBJ2-2	TGTGCCAGTAGTATAGGGGACAGGTTTCAGGGGACCGGGGAGCTGTTTTTT	CASSIGDRFQGTGELFF
few	TRBD1	TRBV6-5	TRBJ2-5	TGTGCCAGCAGTCCAGGACAGGGGGCTTTAGAGACCCAGTACTTC	CASSPGQGALETQYF
.	.	TRBV6-2/TRBV6-3	TRBJ2-3	TGTGCCAGCAGCTACTCTAGCGCTAGCACAGATACGCAGTATTTT	CASSYSSASTDTQYF
.	.	TRBV7-8	TRBJ2-7	TGTGCCAGCAGCCCTACTAGCTACGAGCAGTACTTC	CASSPTSYEQYF
few	.	TRBV7-9	TRBJ1-3	TGTGCCAGCAGGCCCAGCGGGACTGGAAACACCATATATTTT	CASRPSGTGNTIYF
.	.	TRBV5-4	TRBJ2-2	TGTGCCAGCAGCTTGTGGCGGGACACCGGGGAGCTGTTTTTT	CASSLWRDTGELFF
.	.	TRBV5-5	TRBJ1-1	TGTGCCAGAGCTATACGGACTGAAGCTTTCTTT	CARAIRTEAFF
.	.	TRBV7-6	TRBJ1-1	TGTGCCAGCAGCTTAAAGGGGTTCAACACTGAAGCTTTCTTT	CASSLKGFNTEAFF
.	TRBD2	TRBV9	TRBJ2-2	TGTGCCAGCAGCGGACTAGCGGACACCGGGGAGCTGTTTTTT	CASSGLADTGELFF
.	.	TRBV27	TRBJ2-5	TGTGCCAGCAGTTTAACTCTAGCGACCCAAGAGACCCAGTACTTC	CASSLTLATQETQYF
.	.	TRBV21-1	TRBJ2-3	TGTGCCAGCAGCAAAACCGGAGCGGGGGCCGGCACAGATACGCAGTATTTT	CASSKTGAGAGTDTQYF
.	TRBD1	TRBV5-1	TRBJ1-1	TGCGCCAGCAGCCCCGGACAGGGCACTGAAGCTTTCTTT	CASSPGQGTEAFF
.	.	TRBV7-9	TRBJ1-1	TGTGCCAGCAGCTTAAAGGGGACGGGGGACACTGAAGCTTTCTTT	CASSLKGTGDTEAFF
.	TRBD1	TRBV19	TRBJ2-2	TGTGCCAGTAGTATCCGGGACAGGATAACCGCGAACACCGGGGAGCTGTTTTTT	CASSIRDRITANTGELFF
.	TRBD2	TRBV6-2/TRBV6-3	TRBJ2-2	TGTGCCAGCAGCCCTACTAGCGGGGTTGTGGCCGGGGAGCTGTTTTTT	CASSPTSGVVAGELFF
.	TRBD2	TRBV10-2	TRBJ2-1	TGCGCCAGCAGTGAGGACCTGACTAGCGGGGGCTACAATGAGCAGTTCTTC	CASSEDLTSGGYNEQFF
.	TRBD1	TRBV2	TRBJ2-1	TGTGCCAGCAGTGAAAGGGGGCCTGCGTTCTTC	CASSERGPAFF
few	.	TRBV9	TRBJ2-1	TGTGCCAGCAGCGAGGGACTGGCTCTTAATGAGCAGTTCTTC	CASSEGLALNEQFF
once	TRBD1	TRBV18	TRBJ1-2	TGTGCCAGCTCACGTCCGGGACAGGGAGTGTTTGGCTACACCTTC	CASSRPGQGVFGYTF
once	.	TRBV2	TRBJ1-6	TGTGCCAGCAGTGATCGGGGGGCTATGAACAATTCACCCCTCCACTTT	CASSDRGAMNNSPLHF
.	TRBD1	TRBV4-3	TRBJ1-2	TGCGCCAGCAGCCAAGGGGCGCCGGGACAGGGGGCGGCCTATGGCTACACCTTC	CASSQGAPGQGAAYGYTF
.	TRBD1	TRBV4-1	TRBJ2-7	TGCGCCAGCAGCCTCGGCGGGACAGGGAGGGCCTACGAGCAGTACTTC	CASSLGGTGRAYEQYF
.	.	TRBV25-1	TRBJ2-6	TGTGCCAGCAGCAGGGGTGGGGCCAACGTCCTGACTTTC	CASSRGGANVLTF
.	.	TRBV10-1	TRBJ1-2	TGCGCCAGCAGTCCCGGGAATAACTATGGCTACACCTTC	CASSPGNNYGYTF
few	.	TRBV11-2	TRBJ2-1	TGTGCCAGCAGCTTAGTTTTGCAGGGGGGTAGGAATGAGCAGTTCTTC	CASSLVLQGGRNEQFF
.	.	TRBV9	TRBJ2-1	TGTGCCAGCAGCGTAGGACAGCCTAGCTCCTACAATGAGCAGTTCTTC	CASSVGQPSSYNEQFF
.	TRBD1	TRBV10-3	TRBJ1-2	TGTGCCATCAGTGAGGGGACAGGGGGCTATGGCTACACCTTC	CAISEGTGGYGYTF
once	.	TRBV27	TRBJ1-1	TGTGCCAGCAGTTTAGGAGGGTACGGCTTGAACACTGAAGCTTTCTTT	CASSLGGYGLNTEAFF